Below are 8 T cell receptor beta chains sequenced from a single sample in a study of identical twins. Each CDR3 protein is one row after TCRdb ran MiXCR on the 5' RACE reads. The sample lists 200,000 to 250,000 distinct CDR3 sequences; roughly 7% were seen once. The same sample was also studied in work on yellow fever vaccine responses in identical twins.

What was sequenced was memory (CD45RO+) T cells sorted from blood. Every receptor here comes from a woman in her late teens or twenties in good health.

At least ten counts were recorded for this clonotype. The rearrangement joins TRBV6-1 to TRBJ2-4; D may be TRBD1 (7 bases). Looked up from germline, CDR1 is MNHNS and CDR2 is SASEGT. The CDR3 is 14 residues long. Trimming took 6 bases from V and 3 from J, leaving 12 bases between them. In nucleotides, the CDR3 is TGTGCCAGCAGGTCAGGGGGAGGCAAAAACATTCAGTACTTC. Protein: CASRSGGGKNIQYF.

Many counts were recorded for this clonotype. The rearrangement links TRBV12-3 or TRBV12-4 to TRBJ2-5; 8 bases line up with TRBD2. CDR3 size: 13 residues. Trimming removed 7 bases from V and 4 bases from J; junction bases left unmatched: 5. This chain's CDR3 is CASTGGAGETQYF. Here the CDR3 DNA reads TGTGCCAGCACCGGGGGGGCCGGAGAGACCCAGTACTTC.

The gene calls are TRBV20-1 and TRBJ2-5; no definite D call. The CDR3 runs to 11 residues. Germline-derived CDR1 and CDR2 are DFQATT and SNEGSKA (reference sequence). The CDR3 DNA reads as TGCAGCCCCCGGCTAACCGGGACCCAGTACTTC. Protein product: CSPRLTGTQYF.

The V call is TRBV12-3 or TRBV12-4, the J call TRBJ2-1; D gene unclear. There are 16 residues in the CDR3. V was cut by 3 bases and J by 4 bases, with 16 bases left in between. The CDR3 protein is CASSFSQVSRYNEQFF. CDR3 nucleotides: TGTGCCAGCAGTTTTTCACAAGTCTCCCGATACAATGAGCAGTTCTTC.

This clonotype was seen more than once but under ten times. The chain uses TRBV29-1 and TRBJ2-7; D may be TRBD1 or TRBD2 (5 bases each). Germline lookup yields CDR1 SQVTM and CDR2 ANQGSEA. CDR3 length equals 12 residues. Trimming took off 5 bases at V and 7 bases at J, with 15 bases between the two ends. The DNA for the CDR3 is TGCAGCGTTTGGGACCCCCGAGGGGAGCAGTACGTC. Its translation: CSVWDPRGEQYV.

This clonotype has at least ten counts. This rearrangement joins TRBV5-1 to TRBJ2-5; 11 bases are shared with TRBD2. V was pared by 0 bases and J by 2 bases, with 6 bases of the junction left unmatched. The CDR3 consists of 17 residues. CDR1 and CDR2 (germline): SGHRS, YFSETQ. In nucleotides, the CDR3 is TGCGCCAGCAGCTTGGGTCCTAGCGGGAGGCAACAAGAGACCCAGTACTTC. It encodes CASSLGPSGRQQETQYF.

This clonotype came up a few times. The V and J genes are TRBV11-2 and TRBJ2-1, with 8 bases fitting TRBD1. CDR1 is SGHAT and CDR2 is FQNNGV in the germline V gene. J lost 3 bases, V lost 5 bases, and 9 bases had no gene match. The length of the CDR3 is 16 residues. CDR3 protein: CASSGLNRGIYNEQFF. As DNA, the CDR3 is TGTGCCAGCAGCGGGCTTAACAGGGGGATCTACAATGAGCAGTTCTTC. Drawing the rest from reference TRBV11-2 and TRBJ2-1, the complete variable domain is EAGVAQSPRYKIIEKRQSVAFWCNPISGHATLYWYQQILGQGPKLLIQFQNNGVVDDSQLPKDRFSAERLKGVDSTLKIQPAKLEDSAVYLCASSGLNRGIYNEQFFGPGTRLTVL.

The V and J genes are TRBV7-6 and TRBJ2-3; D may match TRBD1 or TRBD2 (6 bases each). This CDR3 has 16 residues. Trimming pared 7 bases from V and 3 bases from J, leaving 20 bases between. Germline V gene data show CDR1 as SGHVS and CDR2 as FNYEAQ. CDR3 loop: CASTKTGGRGTDTQYF. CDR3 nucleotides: TGTGCCAGCACCAAAACTGGGGGGCGTGGGACAGATACGCAGTATTTT. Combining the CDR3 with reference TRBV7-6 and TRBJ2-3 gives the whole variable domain GAGVSQSPRYKVTKRGQDVALRCDPISGHVSLYWYRQALGQGPEFLTYFNYEAQQDKSGLPNDRFSAERPEGSISTLTIQRTEQRDSAMYRCASTKTGGRGTDTQYFGPGTRLTVL.